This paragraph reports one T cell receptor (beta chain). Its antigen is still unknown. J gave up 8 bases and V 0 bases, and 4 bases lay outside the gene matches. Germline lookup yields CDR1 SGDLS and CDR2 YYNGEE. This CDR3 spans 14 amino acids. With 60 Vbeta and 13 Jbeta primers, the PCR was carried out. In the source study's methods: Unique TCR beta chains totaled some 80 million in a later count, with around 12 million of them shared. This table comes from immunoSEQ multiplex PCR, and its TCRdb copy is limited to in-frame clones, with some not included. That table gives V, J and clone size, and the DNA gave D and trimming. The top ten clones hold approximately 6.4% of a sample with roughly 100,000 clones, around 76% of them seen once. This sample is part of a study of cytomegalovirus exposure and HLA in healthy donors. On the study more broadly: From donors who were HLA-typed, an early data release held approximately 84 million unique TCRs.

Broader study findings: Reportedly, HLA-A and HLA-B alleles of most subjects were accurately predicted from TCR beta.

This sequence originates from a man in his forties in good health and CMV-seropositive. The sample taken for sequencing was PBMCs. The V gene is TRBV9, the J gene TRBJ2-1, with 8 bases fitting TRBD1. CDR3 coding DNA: TGTGCCAGCAGCGTAGTACAGGGGGGCGATGAGCAGTTCTTC. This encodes CASSVVQGGDEQFF.